In this sample, the clone carrying this TCR beta chain turned up many times. CDR1 is SGHDN and CDR2 is FVKESK in the germline V gene. Trimming pared 1 base from V and 6 bases from J, leaving 12 bases between. The CDR3 is 15 amino acids. The data stem from a study of T-cell reconstitution after alpha-beta-depleted transplantation in children. The TCRbeta library was prepared with unique molecular identifiers. MiXCR was run by TCRdb on the PCR reads, yielding one entry per CDR3 protein. The table shows about 270,000 distinct CDR3 sequences, with 9.9% occurring only once. The specimen comprised PBMCs from the stem cell graft donor, sampled from the stem cell graft. The sequence was obtained from a human donor who donated a stem cell graft to a child with SCID. This chain uses TRBV14 with TRBJ2-2; no firm D call. CDR3 region: CASSQGGSSSGELFF. CDR3 in DNA: TGTGCCAGCAGCCAAGGCGGTTCCAGTTCCGGGGAGCTGTTTTTT.